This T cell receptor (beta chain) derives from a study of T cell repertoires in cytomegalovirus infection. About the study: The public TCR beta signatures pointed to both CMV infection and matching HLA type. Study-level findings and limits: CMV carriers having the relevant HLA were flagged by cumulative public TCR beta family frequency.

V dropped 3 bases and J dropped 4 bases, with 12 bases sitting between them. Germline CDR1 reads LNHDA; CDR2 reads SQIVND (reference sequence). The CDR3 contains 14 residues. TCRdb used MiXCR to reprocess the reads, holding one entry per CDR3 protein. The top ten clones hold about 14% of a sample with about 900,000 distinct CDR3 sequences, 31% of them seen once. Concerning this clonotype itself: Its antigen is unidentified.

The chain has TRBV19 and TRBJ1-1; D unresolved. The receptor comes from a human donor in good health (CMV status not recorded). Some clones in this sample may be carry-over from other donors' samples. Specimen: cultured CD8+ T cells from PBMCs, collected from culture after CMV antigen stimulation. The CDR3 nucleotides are TGTGCCAGTAGTATTGTGCACAGCCTCACTGAAGCTTTCTTT. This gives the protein CASSIVHSLTEAFF. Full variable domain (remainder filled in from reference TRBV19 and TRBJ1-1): DGGITQSPKYLFRKEGQNVTLSCEQNLNHDAMYWYRQDPGQGLRLIYYSQIVNDFQKGDIAEGYSVSREKKESFPLTVTSAQKNPTAFYLCASSIVHSLTEAFFGQGTRLTVV.